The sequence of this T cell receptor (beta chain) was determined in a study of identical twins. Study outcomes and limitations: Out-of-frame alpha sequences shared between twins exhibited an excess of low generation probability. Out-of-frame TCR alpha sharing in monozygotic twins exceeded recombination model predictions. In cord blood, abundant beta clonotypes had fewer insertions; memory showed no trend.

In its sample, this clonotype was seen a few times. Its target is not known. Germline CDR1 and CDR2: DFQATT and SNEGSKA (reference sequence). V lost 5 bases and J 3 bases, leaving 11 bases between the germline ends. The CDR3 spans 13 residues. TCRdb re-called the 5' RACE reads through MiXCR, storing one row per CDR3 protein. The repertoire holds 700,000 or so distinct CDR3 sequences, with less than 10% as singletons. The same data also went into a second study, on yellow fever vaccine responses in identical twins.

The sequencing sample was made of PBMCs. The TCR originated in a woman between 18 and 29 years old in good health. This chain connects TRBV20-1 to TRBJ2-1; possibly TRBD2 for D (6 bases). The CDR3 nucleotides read TGCAGTGCTCCTCGGGACTTCTACAATGAGCAGTTCTTC. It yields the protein CSAPRDFYNEQFF.